This T cell receptor beta chain appears in the sequencing data of a study of cytomegalovirus exposure and HLA in healthy donors. The V and J ends lost 5 bases and 4 bases respectively, with 15 bases between them. Looked up from germline, CDR1 is SGHVS and CDR2 is FNYEAQ. The CDR3 runs 14 residues. In regard to this clone: The antigen is not known.

Measured with immunoSEQ multiplex PCR; TCRdb has only the in-frame clones, and not every one. The sample consists of about 86,000 clones, about 92% of them appearing once. Study conclusions and caveats: The study designated 150 or so TCR beta chains cytomegalovirus-associated.

The chain couples TRBV7-6 to TRBJ2-7, with D possibly matching TRBD2 (6 bases). Sample: PBMCs. The TCR was taken from a young man in good health and CMV-seronegative. This CDR3 reads CASSPGGSGYEQYF. The CDR3 DNA follows: TGTGCCAGCAGCCCCGGGGGTTCCGGTTACGAGCAGTACTTC.